One sample yielded the 23 T cell receptor beta chains listed below, sequenced in a study of OX40 agonist ivuxolimab in advanced cancers. Library preparation employed the immunoSEQ multiplex PCR assay. TCRdb re-hosts the immuneACCESS table, in-frame sequences only. Its copies lack some clones; in the studies checked, an unresolved V gene accounts for under half of them, and the cause for the rest is not known. The sample table holds about 100,000 clones, of which more than 85% were seen once. In total, the top ten clones hold 0.5% to 0.65% of the sample. Material: CD4+ or CD8+ T cells sorted from blood, obtained in a trial of the OX40 agonist ivuxolimab. The source of these receptors is an adult with an advanced solid tumor such as melanoma, head and neck, liver or kidney cancer.

The chain is built from TRBV29-1 and TRBJ2-1; 7 positions match TRBD2. The CDR3 loop spans 14 amino acids. In germline, CDR1 is SQVTM, CDR2 ANQGSEA. Trimming cost V 6 bases and J 7 bases; bases outside gene matches: 12. The CDR3 region has the DNA TGCAGCGTCCGAGAGGGCGGGAGTAGGAATGAGCAGTTCTTC. It is translated as CSVREGGSRNEQFF.

This chain links TRBV7-2 with TRBJ1-2, with D possibly being TRBD1 (6 bases). The CDR3 covers 14 residues. Germline CDR1 is SGHTA and CDR2 is FQGNSA. Trimming took 5 bases from V and 6 from J, leaving 16 bases between them. CDR3 sequence: CASSHDTGRDGYTF. Here the CDR3 DNA reads TGTGCCAGCAGCCACGATACAGGGCGAGATGGCTACACCTTC.

The chain has TRBV2 and TRBJ2-3, with 8 bases matching TRBD2. Germline CDR1 SNHLY, CDR2 FYNNEI. With V trimmed by 2 bases and J by 5 bases, 9 bases remained unmatched. CDR3 size: 16 residues. This CDR3 reads CASSERPSGLRDTQYF. In DNA, the CDR3 is TGTGCCAGCAGTGAAAGGCCTAGCGGGTTGCGAGATACGCAGTATTTT.

The chain carries TRBV6-6 and TRBJ2-5; possible D gene TRBD1, 5 bases. Germline V gene lookup returns CDR1 MNHNY and CDR2 SVGAGI (reference sequence). Trimming shortened V by 6 bases and J by 5 bases, and 16 bases separated the two germline ends. There are 14 residues in the CDR3. The CDR3 sequence is CASSQQEVGETQYF. As DNA, the CDR3 is TGTGCCAGCAGCCAACAGGAAGTGGGGGAGACCCAGTACTTC.

The V and J genes are TRBV11-3 and TRBJ1-1; D gene uncertain. The CDR3 is made up of 11 amino acids. Trimming removed 3 bases from V and 10 bases from J, with 9 bases in between. The V gene's germline CDR1 is SGHNT and CDR2 YENEEA. CDR3 nucleotides: TGTGCCAGCAGCTTGGGAGAGTCAGCTTTCTTT. This translates into CASSLGESAFF.

The rearrangement uses TRBV11-3 and TRBJ2-1, with 7 bases matching TRBD2. The length of the CDR3 is 15 residues. CDR1 is SGHNT and CDR2 is YENEEA in the germline V gene. The ends lost 1 base at V and 0 bases at J; junction bases unmatched: 0. As DNA, the CDR3 is TGTGCCAGCAGCTTAGCGGGAGGCTCCTACAATGAGCAGTTCTTC. Translating gives CASSLAGGSYNEQFF.

The chain uses TRBV19 and TRBJ1-2; no definite D call. CDR1 and CDR2 (germline): LNHDA, SQIVND (reference sequence). With 4 bases removed from V and 3 bases from J, the gap between germline ends came to 9 bases. The CDR3 runs to 13 residues. The CDR3 DNA reads TGTGCCAGTAGTAGGCCTGGAGACTATGGCTACACCTTC. Amino acid sequence: CASSRPGDYGYTF.

This clone was counted a few times. J is TRBJ2-1 and V is TRBV9; 10 bases map to TRBD2. CDR1 and CDR2 from the germline V gene are SGDLS and YYNGEE. The ends lost 5 bases at V and 0 bases at J; junction bases unmatched: 8. The CDR3 is made up of 17 amino acids. The CDR3 nucleotides are TGTGCCAGCAGTAGACTAGCGGGCCAGAGCTCCTACAATGAGCAGTTCTTC. It specifies CASSRLAGQSSYNEQFF.

The genes are TRBV28 and TRBJ1-4, with 10 bases fitting TRBD1. Germline CDR1 is MDHEN and CDR2 is SYDVKM. The junction had 3 bases not matched to a gene; V was cut back by 5 bases and J by 0 bases. The CDR3 contains 16 residues. In DNA form, the CDR3 reads TGTGCCAGCAGTATCGGACAGGGGGCAACTAATGAAAAACTGTTTTTT. Amino acids: CASSIGQGATNEKLFF.

The CDR3 loop is CASSERPTDTQYF. Here the CDR3 DNA reads TGCGCCAGCAGTGAAAGGCCCACAGATACGCAGTATTTT. The V call is TRBV10-1, the J call TRBJ2-3; no clear D. This CDR3 contains 13 residues. V gave up 3 bases and J gave up 2 bases, with 6 bases separating them. Per germline, CDR1 WNHNN and CDR2 SYGVQD (reference sequence).

The V call is TRBV11-2, the J call TRBJ2-7, with 7 nucleotides matching TRBD2. CDR1 is SGHAT and CDR2 is FQNNGV in the germline V gene. V lost 8 bases and J lost 3; bases outside the gene matches: 7. This CDR3 spans 13 amino acids. CDR3 sequence (DNA): TGTGCCAGCTCTGCGTGGACTAGCTACGAGCAGTACTTC. It encodes CASSAWTSYEQYF.

This chain joins TRBV5-1 and TRBJ1-1, with TRBD1 as a possible D gene (5 bases). Germline V gives CDR1 SGHRS, CDR2 YFSETQ. The CDR3 has 16 amino acids. V lost 0 bases and J lost 5, with 17 bases in between. The CDR3 sequence is CASSLATTSQGTEAFF. The CDR3 DNA reads TGCGCCAGCAGCTTGGCCACGACCAGTCAGGGAACTGAAGCTTTCTTT. Looking up the rest from reference TRBV5-1 and TRBJ1-1 gives the full variable domain: KAGVTQTPRYLIKTRGQQVTLSCSPISGHRSVSWYQQTPGQGLQFLFEYFSETQRNKGNFPGRFSGRQFSNSRSEMNVSTLELGDSALYLCASSLATTSQGTEAFFGQGTRLTVV.

The rearrangement joins TRBV29-1 to TRBJ1-1; D not resolved. Trimming removed 3 bases from V and 1 base from J, with 3 bases in between. The length of the CDR3 is 11 residues. Germline assignment: CDR1 SQVTM and CDR2 ANQGSEA. DNA for the CDR3: TGCAGCGTTGAGACGAACACTGAAGCTTTCTTT. Translated, it gives CSVETNTEAFF.

This chain uses TRBV2 with TRBJ1-2, with TRBD1 as a possible D gene (6 bases). Trimming shortened V by 3 bases and J by 1 base, and 12 bases separated the two germline ends. Germline V gives CDR1 SNHLY, CDR2 FYNNEI. The CDR3 has 15 amino acids. The CDR3 coding sequence is TGTGCCAGCAGTGATTTGGCCAGGGGTAACTATGGCTACACCTTC. This codes for CASSDLARGNYGYTF.

This chain uses TRBV6-6 with TRBJ2-7; 8 nucleotides line up with TRBD2. V trimming: 9 bases; J trimming: 5 bases; junction bases outside the gene matches: 15. The CDR3 totals 15 residues. CDR1 and CDR2 from the germline V gene are MNHNY and SVGAGI (reference sequence). The chain's CDR3 is CARVCGLASENEQYF. The CDR3 coding sequence is TGTGCCAGGGTTTGCGGACTAGCATCCGAGAACGAGCAGTACTTC.

In this sample, this clone turned up a few times. This chain uses TRBV2 with TRBJ1-4; 7 bases agree with TRBD1. Germline V lookup: CDR1 SNHLY, CDR2 FYNNEI. V was clipped by 1 base and J by 14 bases; unmatched bases: 10. There are 14 residues in the CDR3. In DNA, the CDR3 is TGTGCCAGCAGTGAAGAGGCCAGGGGGATGAATCTGTTTTTT. Protein: CASSEEARGMNLFF.

This clone was seen a single time. The chain couples TRBV4-2 to TRBJ1-3, with 7 bases fitting TRBD1. Germline V gives CDR1 LGHNA, CDR2 YNFKEQ. This CDR3 spans 16 amino acids. V dropped 4 bases and J dropped 0; count of bases not matched to a gene: 6. The CDR3 is CASSLTGSSSGNTIYF. CDR3 DNA: TGTGCCAGCAGCCTGACAGGGTCGAGCTCTGGAAACACCATATATTTT.

The CDR3: CASSYSGVSNQPQHF. The CDR3, as DNA: TGTGCCAGCAGTTACTCGGGAGTCAGCAATCAGCCCCAGCATTTT. This rearrangement joins TRBV6-5 to TRBJ1-5, with D unresolved. Germline lookup yields CDR1 MNHEY and CDR2 SVGAGI. The CDR3 sequence is 15 residues long. The V end was cut by 0 bases, the J end by 1 base, with 7 bases between.

This rearrangement joins TRBV19 to TRBJ1-5; 7 positions agree with TRBD1. This CDR3 spans 15 amino acids. Germline-derived CDR1 and CDR2 are LNHDA and SQIVND (reference sequence). J was trimmed by 0 bases and V by 4 bases; bases with no gene match: 3. The CDR3 coding sequence is TGTGCCAGTAGTACGGACAGGAGTAGCAATCAGCCCCAGCATTTT. Residues: CASSTDRSSNQPQHF.

The chain employs TRBV9 and TRBJ2-7; D tentatively fits TRBD1 or TRBD2 (6 bases each). CDR1 is SGDLS and CDR2 is YYNGEE in the germline V gene. The CDR3 totals 16 residues. The germline V and J ends were trimmed by 0 bases and 7 bases, with 20 bases remaining between them. The CDR3 loop is CASSVARSGGRREQYF. The CDR3 DNA is TGTGCCAGCAGCGTAGCTAGGTCCGGGGGCCGGAGAGAGCAGTACTTC. The full variable domain, its missing parts supplied by reference TRBV9 and TRBJ2-7, is DSGVTQTPKHLITATGQRVTLRCSPRSGDLSVYWYQQSLDQGLQFLIQYYNGEERAKGNILERFSAQQFPDLHSELNLSSLELGDSALYFCASSVARSGGRREQYFGPGTRLTVT.

J is TRBJ2-7 and V is TRBV6-5; D may match TRBD1 or TRBD2 (6 bases each). CDR1 MNHEY and CDR2 SVGAGI come from the germline V gene. This CDR3 region has 15 residues. V lost 2 bases and J 2 bases, leaving 13 bases between the germline ends. Here the CDR3 reads CASSYRGDLPYEQYF. The CDR3 DNA is TGTGCCAGCAGTTACAGGGGGGACTTACCCTACGAGCAGTACTTC.

The chain employs TRBV10-3 and TRBJ2-7; 9 bases map to TRBD2. V shed 5 bases, J shed 2 bases, and the junction held 4 bases outside the gene matches. Germline-derived CDR1 and CDR2 are ENHRY and SYGVKD. This CDR3 is 14 amino acids long. The CDR3, as DNA: TGTGCCATCAGTAGGGCGGGAGGGCCCTACGAGCAGTACTTC. It encodes CAISRAGGPYEQYF.

The chain is built from TRBV6-4 and TRBJ2-2, with 11 bases identical to TRBD2. The CDR3 sequence is 17 residues long. The junction had 8 bases not matched to a gene; V was cut back by 3 bases and J by 5 bases. Germline loops: CDR1 MRHNA, CDR2 SNTAGT. CDR3 residues: CASSEQLAGEGTGELFF. In DNA form, the CDR3 reads TGTGCCAGCAGTGAACAACTAGCGGGAGAGGGGACCGGGGAGCTGTTTTTT.